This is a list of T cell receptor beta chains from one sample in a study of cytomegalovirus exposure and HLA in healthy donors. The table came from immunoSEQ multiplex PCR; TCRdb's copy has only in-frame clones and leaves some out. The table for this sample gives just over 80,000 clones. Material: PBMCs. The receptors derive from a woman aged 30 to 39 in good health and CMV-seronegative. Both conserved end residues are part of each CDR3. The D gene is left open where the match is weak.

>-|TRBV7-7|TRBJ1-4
CASSPTEKSEKLFF
TGTGCTAGCAGCCCGACAGAAAAGAGCGAAAAACTGTTTTTT
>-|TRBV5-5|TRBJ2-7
CASSLEDSFSYEQYF
TGTGCCAGCAGCTTGGAGGACAGTTTCTCCTACGAGCAGTACTTC
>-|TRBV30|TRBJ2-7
CAWSEDWGRPPYEQYF
TGTGCCTGGAGTGAAGATTGGGGCAGGCCACCTTACGAGCAGTACTTC
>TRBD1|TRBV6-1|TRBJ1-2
CASRTGGNGYTF
TGTGCCAGCAGGACAGGGGGCAATGGCTACACCTTC
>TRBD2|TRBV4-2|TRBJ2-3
CASSQGLRTSGGAGTDTQYF
TGTGCCAGCAGCCAAGGGTTGAGGACTAGCGGGGGGGCCGGGACAGATACGCAGTATTTT
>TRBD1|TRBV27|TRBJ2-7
CASSPTAGTGGYEQYF
TGTGCCAGCAGCCCCACTGCCGGGACAGGCGGGTACGAGCAGTACTTC
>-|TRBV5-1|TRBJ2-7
CASRRDIVSSYEQYF
TGCGCCAGCAGACGGGACATCGTGAGCTCCTACGAGCAGTACTTC
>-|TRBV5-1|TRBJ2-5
CASSVHPVRGETQYF
TGCGCCAGCAGCGTTCACCCGGTGCGGGGAGAGACCCAGTACTTC
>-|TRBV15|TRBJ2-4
CATSRDASGLAKNIQYF
TGTGCCACCAGCAGAGATGCCAGTGGTCTAGCCAAAAACATTCAGTACTTC
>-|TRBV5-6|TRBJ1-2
CASSFGGVGYTF
TGTGCCAGCAGCTTTGGGGGGGTTGGCTACACCTTC
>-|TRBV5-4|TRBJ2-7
CASSSSLANEQYF
TGTGCCAGCAGCTCCTCCCTAGCGAACGAGCAGTACTTC
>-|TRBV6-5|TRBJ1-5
CASSPLGGMGQPQHF
TGTGCCAGCAGCCCCTTGGGGGGAATGGGTCAGCCCCAGCATTTT
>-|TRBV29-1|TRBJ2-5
CSVGAIRYQETQYF
TGCAGCGTTGGGGCGATTAGGTACCAAGAGACCCAGTACTTC
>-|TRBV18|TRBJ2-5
CASARGVQETQYF
TGTGCCAGCGCACGGGGCGTCCAAGAGACCCAGTACTTC
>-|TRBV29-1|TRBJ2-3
CSVGTGTDTQYF
TGCAGCGTTGGGACAGGCACAGATACGCAGTATTTT
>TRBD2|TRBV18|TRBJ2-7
CASSPSLAGDSYEQYF
TGTGCCAGCTCACCCTCACTAGCGGGGGACTCCTACGAGCAGTACTTC
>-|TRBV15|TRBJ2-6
CATSLSRGSGANVLTF
TGTGCCACCAGCCTCTCCCGGGGCTCTGGGGCCAACGTCCTGACTTTC
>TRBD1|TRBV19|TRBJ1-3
CASTPDRGAGNTIYF
TGTGCCAGTACCCCGGACAGGGGAGCTGGAAACACCATATATTTT
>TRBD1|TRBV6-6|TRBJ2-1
CASSPHRGNEQFF
TGTGCCAGCAGTCCCCACAGGGGGAATGAGCAGTTCTTC
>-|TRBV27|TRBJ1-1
CASSLGAGRTEAFF
TGTGCCAGCAGTTTAGGGGCCGGAAGAACTGAAGCTTTCTTT
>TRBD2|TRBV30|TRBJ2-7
CACLRGGAYEQYF
TGTGCCTGTCTGCGGGGGGGCGCCTACGAGCAGTACTTC
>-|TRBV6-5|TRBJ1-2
CASSPQGGAYGYTF
TGTGCCAGCAGTCCCCAAGGGGGGGCCTATGGCTACACCTTC
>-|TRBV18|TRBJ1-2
CASSPYREGGNGYTF
TGTGCCAGCTCACCATATCGAGAGGGAGGGAATGGCTACACCTTC
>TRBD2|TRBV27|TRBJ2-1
CASSSSGRWDEQFF
TGTGCCAGCAGTTCCAGCGGGAGGTGGGATGAGCAGTTCTTC
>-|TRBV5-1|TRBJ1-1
CASSPSQVTEAFF
TGCGCCAGCAGCCCTTCACAGGTGACTGAAGCTTTCTTT
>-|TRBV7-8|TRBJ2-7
CASSPFSGYEQYF
TGTGCCAGCAGCCCTTTCTCCGGGTACGAGCAGTACTTC
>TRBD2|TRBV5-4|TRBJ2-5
CASSFGLAGQETQYF
TGTGCCAGCAGCTTTGGACTAGCGGGTCAAGAGACCCAGTACTTC
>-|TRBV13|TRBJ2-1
CASSLRLTDEQFF
TGTGCCAGCAGCTTACGGTTAACAGATGAGCAGTTCTTC
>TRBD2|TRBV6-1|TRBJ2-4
CASSGLAGGPGAKNIQYF
TGTGCCAGCAGTGGACTAGCGGGAGGGCCTGGGGCCAAAAACATTCAGTACTTC
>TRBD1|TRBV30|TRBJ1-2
CAWSVQTGDYGYTF
TGTGCCTGGAGTGTACAGACAGGGGACTATGGCTACACCTTC
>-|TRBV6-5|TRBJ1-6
CASSYSGGANSPLHF
TGTGCCAGCAGTTACTCAGGTGGGGCAAATTCACCCCTCCACTTT
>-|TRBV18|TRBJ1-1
CASSPRVGDNTEAFF
TGTGCCAGCTCACCACGCGTGGGAGATAACACTGAAGCTTTCTTT